This T cell receptor beta chain was recorded in a study of OX40 agonist ivuxolimab in advanced cancers. Germline CDR1 is MNHEY and CDR2 is SMNVEV (reference sequence). The CDR3 is 16 amino acids. Between the trimmed V and J ends, which lost 8 bases and 0 bases, there was a span of 14 bases. Repertoires were generated with immunoSEQ multiplex PCR, while TCRdb's copy carries only in-frame clones and drops some. The sample consists of 55,000 to 95,000 clones, about 91% of them appearing once. The source is an adult with an advanced solid tumor such as melanoma, head and neck, liver or kidney cancer. The starting material was CD4+ or CD8+ T cells sorted from blood, obtained in a trial of the OX40 agonist ivuxolimab. The rearrangement links TRBV27 to TRBJ2-6; D possibly corresponds to TRBD2 (5 bases). The CDR3 DNA reads as TGTGCCAGCTCTCACGCGGGCAGCTCTGGGGCCAACGTCCTGACTTTC. Translated, it gives CASSHAGSSGANVLTF.